This T cell receptor beta chain derives from a study of T cells in women clearing cervical HPV infection. This table comes from immunoSEQ multiplex PCR, and its TCRdb copy is limited to in-frame clones, with some not included. The sample table includes about 31,000 clones. Points from the study as a whole: Richness plus V gene abundances separated cases from controls with AUC less than 0.9.

This CDR3 has 12 residues. Germline CDR1 is GTSNPN and CDR2 is SVGIG (reference sequence). About this clone itself: The target antigen is unknown. The CDR3 extends 3 residues past the end of the read, so its final part is completed from the germline J gene.

This clonotype originated in a woman aged 18 to 75 with a cervical HPV16 infection that either progressed to CIN3+ or cleared (not recorded which). The chain carries TRBV30 and TRBJ1-1, with TRBD1 as a possible D gene (6 bases). What was sequenced was blood buffy coat. The CDR3 spells CAWSYREGNAFF. CDR3 bases read: TGTGCCTGGAGTTACAGGGAGGGAAAC.